The clone carrying this T cell receptor beta chain was recorded only once. Only in-frame clones appear in the TCRdb table, and some are missing; sequencing was by immunoSEQ multiplex PCR. The sample has roughly 250,000 clones, about 90% seen once. The sample originates from a study of blood T cell repertoires in COVID-19. The overall study: Both acute and convalescent COVID-19 samples were obtained from the United States, Italy and Spain. T cells, B-cell-depleted T cells, or PBMCs supplied cDNA or gDNA.

This CDR3 is 14 amino acids long. Per germline, CDR1 LGHNT and CDR2 FRNRAP. V was pared by 4 bases and J by 4 bases, with 13 bases between. Sample: PBMCs or T cells enriched from blood (not recorded which). This receptor was identified in a human donor in a cohort exposed to, infected with or recovered from COVID-19 (not recorded which). The donor label of this sample is uncertain. The gene calls are TRBV12-5 and TRBJ2-5; D may be TRBD2 (6 bases). The CDR3: CASGSPTRRETQYF. The CDR3 region has the DNA TGTGCTAGTGGTTCCCCGACTAGGCGAGAGACCCAGTACTTC. Combining the CDR3 with reference TRBV12-5 and TRBJ2-5 gives the whole variable domain DARVTQTPRHKVTEMGQEVTMRCQPILGHNTVFWYRQTMMQGLELLAYFRNRAPLDDSGMPKDRFSAEMPDATLATLKIQPSEPRDSAVYFCASGSPTRRETQYFGPGTRLLVL.